The clone carrying this TCR beta chain was seen only once. Its antigen is not known. Germline V lookup: CDR1 LNHNV, CDR2 YYDKDF (reference sequence). Trimming took 1 base from V and 13 from J, leaving 16 bases between them. This CDR3 contains 13 residues. The data are from a study of CD8+ T cells in alopecia areata. It was cDNA, reverse transcribed from extracted RNA, that served as the sequencing template. Data came from immunoSEQ multiplex PCR; TCRdb stores just in-frame clones and leaves some out. This table holds 190,000 or so clones, about three fifths found once. Study results and caveats: Normal-skin resident alphabeta T cells also appear among scalp sample sequences. Lesional scalp displayed greater clonality than normal scalp, most notably in alopecia totalis/universalis.

Treatment denoted: oral pan-JAK inhibitor, 5-10 mg twice daily. Alopecia areata patients had lesional scalp punch biopsies and peripheral blood taken from them. This chain uses TRBV15 with TRBJ2-5; no clear D. The receptor's source is a human donor with alopecia areata. The sample was CD4+ T cells sorted from blood, taken at week 4, from a patient treated with tofacitinib. The CDR3 loop is CATSRANRAWGYF. In DNA, the CDR3 is TGTGCCACCAGCAGAGCTAACCGGGCCTGGGGGTACTTC.